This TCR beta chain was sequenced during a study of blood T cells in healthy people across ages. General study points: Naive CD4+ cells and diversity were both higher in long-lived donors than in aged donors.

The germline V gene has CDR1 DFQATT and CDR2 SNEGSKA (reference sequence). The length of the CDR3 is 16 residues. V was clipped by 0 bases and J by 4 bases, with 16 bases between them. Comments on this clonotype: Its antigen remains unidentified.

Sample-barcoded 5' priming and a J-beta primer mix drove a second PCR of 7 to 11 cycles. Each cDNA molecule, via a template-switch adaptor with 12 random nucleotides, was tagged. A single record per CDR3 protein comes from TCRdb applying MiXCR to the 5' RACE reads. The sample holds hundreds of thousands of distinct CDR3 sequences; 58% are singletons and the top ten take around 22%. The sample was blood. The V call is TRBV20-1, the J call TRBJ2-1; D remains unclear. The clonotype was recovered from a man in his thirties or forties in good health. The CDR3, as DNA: TGCAGTGCTAGAGAATACGGAGCAGCCGTATACAATGAGCAGTTCTTC. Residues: CSAREYGAAVYNEQFF.